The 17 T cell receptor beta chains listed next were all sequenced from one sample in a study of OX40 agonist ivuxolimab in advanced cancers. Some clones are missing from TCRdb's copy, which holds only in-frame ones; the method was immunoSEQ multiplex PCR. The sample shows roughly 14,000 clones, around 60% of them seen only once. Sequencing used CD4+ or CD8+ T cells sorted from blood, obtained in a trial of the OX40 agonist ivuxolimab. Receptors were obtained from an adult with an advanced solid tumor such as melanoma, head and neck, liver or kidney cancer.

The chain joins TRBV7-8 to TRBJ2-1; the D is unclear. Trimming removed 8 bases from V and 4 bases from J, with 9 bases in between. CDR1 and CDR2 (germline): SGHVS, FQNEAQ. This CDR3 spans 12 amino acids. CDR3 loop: CASHLIYNEQFF. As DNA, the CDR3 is TGTGCCAGCCACCTTATTTACAATGAGCAGTTCTTC.

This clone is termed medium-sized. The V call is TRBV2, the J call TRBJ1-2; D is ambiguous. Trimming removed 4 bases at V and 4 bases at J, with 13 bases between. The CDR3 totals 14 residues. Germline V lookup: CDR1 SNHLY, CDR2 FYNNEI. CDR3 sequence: CASSVEGVGYGYTF. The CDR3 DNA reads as TGTGCCAGCAGTGTTGAGGGCGTTGGCTATGGCTACACCTTC.

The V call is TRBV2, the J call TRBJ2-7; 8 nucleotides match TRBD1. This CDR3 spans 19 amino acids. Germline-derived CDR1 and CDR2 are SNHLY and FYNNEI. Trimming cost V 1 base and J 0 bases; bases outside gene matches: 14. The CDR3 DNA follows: TGTGCCAGCAGTGAAGGGGTCGTCAGGGGGCCACGATCCTCCTACGAGCAGTACTTC. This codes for CASSEGVVRGPRSSYEQYF.

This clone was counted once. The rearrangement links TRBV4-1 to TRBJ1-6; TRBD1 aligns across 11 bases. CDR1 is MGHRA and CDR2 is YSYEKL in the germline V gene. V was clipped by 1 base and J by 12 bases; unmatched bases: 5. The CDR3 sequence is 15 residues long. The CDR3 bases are TGCGCCAGCAGCCAAGCGGACAGGGGGCGCGAACCCCTCCACTTT. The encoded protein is CASSQADRGREPLHF.

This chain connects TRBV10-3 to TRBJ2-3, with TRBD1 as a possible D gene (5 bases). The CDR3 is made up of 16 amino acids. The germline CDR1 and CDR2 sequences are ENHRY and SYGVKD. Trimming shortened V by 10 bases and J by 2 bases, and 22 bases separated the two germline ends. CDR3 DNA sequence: TGTGCCACCGCCCCTCCCGCCACGACAGCCACAGATACGCAGTATTTT. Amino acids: CATAPPATTATDTQYF.

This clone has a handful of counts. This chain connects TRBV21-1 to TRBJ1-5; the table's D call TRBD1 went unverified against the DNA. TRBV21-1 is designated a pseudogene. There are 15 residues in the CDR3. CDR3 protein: CASSKGPGVGQPQHF. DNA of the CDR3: TGTGCCAGCAGCAAAGGCCCAGGGGTGGGTCAGCCCCAGCATTTT.

CDR3 protein: CASSFGQGYEQYF. The CDR3, as DNA: TGTGCCAGCAGCTTCGGACAGGGGTACGAGCAGTACTTC. V gene TRBV7-9 combines with J gene TRBJ2-7; 9 nucleotides line up with TRBD1. Germline lookup yields CDR1 SEHNR and CDR2 FQNEAQ (reference sequence). The CDR3 is 13 amino acids. V shed 3 bases and J 4 bases; nucleotides not matched to a gene: 1. Filled out from reference TRBV7-9 and TRBJ2-7, the complete variable domain reads DTGVSQNPRHKITKRGQNVTFRCDPISEHNRLYWYRQTLGQGPEFLTYFQNEAQLEKSRLLSDRFSAERPKGSFSTLEIQRTEQGDSAMYLCASSFGQGYEQYFGPGTRLTVT.

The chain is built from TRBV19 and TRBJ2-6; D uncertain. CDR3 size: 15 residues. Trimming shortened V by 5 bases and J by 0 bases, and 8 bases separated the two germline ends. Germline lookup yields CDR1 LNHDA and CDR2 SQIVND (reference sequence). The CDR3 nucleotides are TGTGCCAGTAGTTTCTCGGGCTCTGGGGCCAACGTCCTGACTTTC. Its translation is CASSFSGSGANVLTF. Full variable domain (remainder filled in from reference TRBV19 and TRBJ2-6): DGGITQSPKYLFRKEGQNVTLSCEQNLNHDAMYWYRQDPGQGLRLIYYSQIVNDFQKGDIAEGYSVSREKKESFPLTVTSAQKNPTAFYLCASSFSGSGANVLTFGAGSRLTVL.

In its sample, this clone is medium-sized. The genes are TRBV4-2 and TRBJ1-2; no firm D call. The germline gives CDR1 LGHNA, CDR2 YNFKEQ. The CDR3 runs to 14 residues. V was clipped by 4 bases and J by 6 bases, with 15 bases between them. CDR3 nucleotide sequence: TGTGCCAGCAGCCCGAGTGGGGAGGGAAATGGCTACACCTTC. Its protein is CASSPSGEGNGYTF.

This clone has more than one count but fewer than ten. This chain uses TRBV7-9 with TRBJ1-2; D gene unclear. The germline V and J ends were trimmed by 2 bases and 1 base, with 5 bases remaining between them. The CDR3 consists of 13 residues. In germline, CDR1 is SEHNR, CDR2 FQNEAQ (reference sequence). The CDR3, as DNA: TGTGCCAGCAGCTTATTAGATAACTATGGCTACACCTTC. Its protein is CASSLLDNYGYTF.

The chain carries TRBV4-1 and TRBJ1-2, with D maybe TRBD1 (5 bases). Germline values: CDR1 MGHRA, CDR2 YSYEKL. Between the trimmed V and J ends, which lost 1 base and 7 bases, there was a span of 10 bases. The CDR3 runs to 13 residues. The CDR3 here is CASSQGRGAGYTF. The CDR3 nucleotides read TGCGCCAGCAGCCAAGGAAGGGGAGCTGGCTACACCTTC.

CDR3 residues: CASSQVQGYEQYF. The CDR3 nucleotides read TGCGCCAGCAGCCAAGTCCAGGGTTACGAGCAGTACTTC. V gene TRBV4-3 combines with J gene TRBJ2-7; tentative D call: TRBD1 (5 bases). V shed 1 base and J shed 4 bases, with 8 bases lying between them. The CDR3 extends over 13 amino acids. The germline CDR1 and CDR2 sequences are LGHNA and YSLEER.

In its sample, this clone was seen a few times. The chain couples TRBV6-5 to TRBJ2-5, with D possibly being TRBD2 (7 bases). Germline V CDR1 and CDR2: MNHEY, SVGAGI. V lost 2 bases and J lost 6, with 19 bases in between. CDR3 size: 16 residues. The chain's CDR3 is CASSYVGGGVRQTQYF. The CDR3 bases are TGTGCCAGCAGTTACGTGGGGGGGGGCGTTCGACAGACCCAGTACTTC.

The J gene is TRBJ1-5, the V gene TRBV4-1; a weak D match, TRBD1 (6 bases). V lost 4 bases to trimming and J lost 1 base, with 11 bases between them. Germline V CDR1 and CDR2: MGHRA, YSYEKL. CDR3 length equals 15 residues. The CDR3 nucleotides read TGCGCCAGCAGCCGACTACAGGGAAGCAATCAGCCCCAGCATTTT. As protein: CASSRLQGSNQPQHF.

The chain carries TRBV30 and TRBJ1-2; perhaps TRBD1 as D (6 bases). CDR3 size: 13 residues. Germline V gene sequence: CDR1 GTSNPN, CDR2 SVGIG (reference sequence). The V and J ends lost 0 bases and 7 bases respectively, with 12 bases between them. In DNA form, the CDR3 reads TGTGCCTGGAGTGTTGGGGGCCAATCTGGCTACACCTTC. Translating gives CAWSVGGQSGYTF.

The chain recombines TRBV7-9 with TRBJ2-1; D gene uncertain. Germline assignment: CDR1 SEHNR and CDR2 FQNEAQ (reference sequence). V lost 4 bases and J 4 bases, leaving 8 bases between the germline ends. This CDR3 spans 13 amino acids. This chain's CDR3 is CASSSQEYNEQFF. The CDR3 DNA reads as TGTGCCAGCAGCTCCCAGGAGTACAATGAGCAGTTCTTC. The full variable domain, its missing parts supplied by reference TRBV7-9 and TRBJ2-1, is DTGVSQNPRHKITKRGQNVTFRCDPISEHNRLYWYRQTLGQGPEFLTYFQNEAQLEKSRLLSDRFSAERPKGSFSTLEIQRTEQGDSAMYLCASSSQEYNEQFFGPGTRLTVL.

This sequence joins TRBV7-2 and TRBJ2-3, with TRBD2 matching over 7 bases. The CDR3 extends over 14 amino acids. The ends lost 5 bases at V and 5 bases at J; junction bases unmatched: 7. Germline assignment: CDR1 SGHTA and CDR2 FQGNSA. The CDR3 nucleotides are TGTGCCAGCAGCCCCGGGATAGCGGGAGATACGCAGTATTTT. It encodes CASSPGIAGDTQYF.